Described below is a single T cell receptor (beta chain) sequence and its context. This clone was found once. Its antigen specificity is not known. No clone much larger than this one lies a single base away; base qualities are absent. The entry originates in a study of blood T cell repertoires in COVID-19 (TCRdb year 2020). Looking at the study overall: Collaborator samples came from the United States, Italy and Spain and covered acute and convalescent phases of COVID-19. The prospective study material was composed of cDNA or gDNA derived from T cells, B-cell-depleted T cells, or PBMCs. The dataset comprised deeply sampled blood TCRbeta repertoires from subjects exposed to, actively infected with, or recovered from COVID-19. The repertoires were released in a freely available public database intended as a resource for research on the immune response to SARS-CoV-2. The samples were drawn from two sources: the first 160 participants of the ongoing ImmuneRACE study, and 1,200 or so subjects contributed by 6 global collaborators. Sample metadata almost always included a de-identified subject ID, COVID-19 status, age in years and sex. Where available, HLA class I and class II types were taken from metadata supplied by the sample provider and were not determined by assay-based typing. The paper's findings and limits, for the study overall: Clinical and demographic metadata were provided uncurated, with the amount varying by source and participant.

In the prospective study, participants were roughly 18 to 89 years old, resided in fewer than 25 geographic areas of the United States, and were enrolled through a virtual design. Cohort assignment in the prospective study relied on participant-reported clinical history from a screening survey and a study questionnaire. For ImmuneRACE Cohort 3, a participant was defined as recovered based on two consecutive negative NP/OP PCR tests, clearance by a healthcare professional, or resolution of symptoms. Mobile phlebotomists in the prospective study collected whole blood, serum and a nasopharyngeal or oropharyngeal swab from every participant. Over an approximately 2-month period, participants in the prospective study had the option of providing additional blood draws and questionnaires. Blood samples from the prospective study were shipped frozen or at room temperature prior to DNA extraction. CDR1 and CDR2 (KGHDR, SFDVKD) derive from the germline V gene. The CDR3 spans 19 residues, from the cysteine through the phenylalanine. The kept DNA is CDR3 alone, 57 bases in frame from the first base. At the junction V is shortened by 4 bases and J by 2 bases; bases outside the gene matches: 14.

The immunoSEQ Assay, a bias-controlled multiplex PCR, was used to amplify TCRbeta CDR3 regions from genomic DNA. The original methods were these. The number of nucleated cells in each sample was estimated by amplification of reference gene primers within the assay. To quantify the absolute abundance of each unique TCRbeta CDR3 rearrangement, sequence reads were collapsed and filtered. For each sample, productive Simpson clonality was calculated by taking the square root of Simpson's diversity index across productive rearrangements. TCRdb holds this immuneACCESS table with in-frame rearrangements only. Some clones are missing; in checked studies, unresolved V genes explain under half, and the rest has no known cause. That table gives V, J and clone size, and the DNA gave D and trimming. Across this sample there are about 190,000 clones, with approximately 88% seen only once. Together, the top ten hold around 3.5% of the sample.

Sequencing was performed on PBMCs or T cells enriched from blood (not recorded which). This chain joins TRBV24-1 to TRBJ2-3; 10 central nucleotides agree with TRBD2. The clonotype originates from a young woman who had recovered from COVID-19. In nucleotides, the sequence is TGTGCCACCAGTGACCCCGGCGGCAGCGGGGGGGCATACACAGATACGCAGTATTTT. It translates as CATSDPGGSGGAYTDTQYF.